This TCR beta chain was profiled in a study of blood T cell repertoires in COVID-19. Background on the study: From T cells, B-cell-depleted T cells, or PBMCs came the material, which was cDNA or gDNA.

Germline CDR1 SEHNR, CDR2 FQNEAQ (reference sequence). The CDR3 extends over 14 amino acids. The ends were cut back, 4 bases at V and 0 bases at J, with 7 bases in the middle. The count of this clone is one. In the original analysis: Counts of nucleated cells, estimated from reference gene primer amplification, were obtained. Profiling relied on immunoSEQ multiplex PCR, and the TCRdb table lists in-frame clones only, not all of them. The V and J calls and clone size are taken from that table; D and trimming were inferred from the DNA. The repertoire holds 140,000 or so clones, around 86% seen once, with 4% to 5% in the top ten.

Sequencing used peripheral blood. V gene TRBV7-9 combines with J gene TRBJ1-3; maybe TRBD1 (5 bases). The receptor was isolated from a woman older than 75 with acute or convalescent COVID-19. The CDR3 DNA reads as TGTGCCAGCAGCTGGACATTCTCTGGAAACACCATATATTTT. As protein: CASSWTFSGNTIYF.